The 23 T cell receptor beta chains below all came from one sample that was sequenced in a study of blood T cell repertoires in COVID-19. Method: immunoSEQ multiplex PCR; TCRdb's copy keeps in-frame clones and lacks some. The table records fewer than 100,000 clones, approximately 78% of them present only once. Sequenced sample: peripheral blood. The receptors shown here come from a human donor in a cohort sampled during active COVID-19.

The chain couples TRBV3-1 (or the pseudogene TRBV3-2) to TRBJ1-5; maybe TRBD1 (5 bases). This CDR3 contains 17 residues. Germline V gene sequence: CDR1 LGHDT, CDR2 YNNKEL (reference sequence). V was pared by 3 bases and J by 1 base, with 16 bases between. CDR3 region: CASSQGGGPGSNQPQHF. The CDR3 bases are TGTGCCAGCAGCCAGGGGGGGGGTCCTGGGAGCAATCAGCCCCAGCATTTT.

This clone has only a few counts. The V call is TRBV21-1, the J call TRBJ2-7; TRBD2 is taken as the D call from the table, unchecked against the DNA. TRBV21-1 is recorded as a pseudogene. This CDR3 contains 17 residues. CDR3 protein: CASTTPTEGSASYEQYF. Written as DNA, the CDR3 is TGTGCCAGCACCACTCCCACGGAGGGGTCCGCCTCCTACGAGCAGTACTTC.

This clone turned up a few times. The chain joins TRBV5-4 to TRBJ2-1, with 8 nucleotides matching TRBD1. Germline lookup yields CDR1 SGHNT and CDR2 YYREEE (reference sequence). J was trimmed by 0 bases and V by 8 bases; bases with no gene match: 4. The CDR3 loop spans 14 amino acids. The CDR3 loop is CASRDRSSYNEQFF. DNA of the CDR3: TGTGCCAGTCGGGACAGGAGCTCCTACAATGAGCAGTTCTTC.

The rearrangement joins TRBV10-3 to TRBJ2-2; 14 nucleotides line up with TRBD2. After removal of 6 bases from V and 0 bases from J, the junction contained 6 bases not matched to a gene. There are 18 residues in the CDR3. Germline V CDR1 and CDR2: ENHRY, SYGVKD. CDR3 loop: CAIRPGLAGASNTGELFF. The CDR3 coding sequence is TGTGCCATCAGGCCGGGACTAGCGGGGGCATCGAACACCGGGGAGCTGTTTTTT.

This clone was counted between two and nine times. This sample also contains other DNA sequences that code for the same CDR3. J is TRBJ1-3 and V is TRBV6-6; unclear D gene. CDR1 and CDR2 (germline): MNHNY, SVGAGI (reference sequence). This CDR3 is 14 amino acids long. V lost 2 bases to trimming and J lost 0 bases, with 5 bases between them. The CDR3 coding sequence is TGTGCCAGCAGTTACGGCGGCTCTGGAAACACCATATATTTT. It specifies CASSYGGSGNTIYF.

As DNA, the CDR3 is TGTGCCAGTAGTATAGGGGGCCCGAACACCGGGGAGCTGTTTTTT. Protein: CASSIGGPNTGELFF. The gene calls are TRBV19 and TRBJ2-2, with D tentatively TRBD1 (5 bases). V was pared by 1 base and J by 0 bases, with 6 bases between. This CDR3 comprises 15 residues. Looked up from germline, CDR1 is LNHDA and CDR2 is SQIVND (reference sequence).

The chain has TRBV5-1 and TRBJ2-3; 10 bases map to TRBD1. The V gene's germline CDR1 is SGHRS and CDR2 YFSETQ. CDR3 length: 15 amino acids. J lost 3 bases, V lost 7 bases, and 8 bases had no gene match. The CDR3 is CASGGTGELTDTQYF. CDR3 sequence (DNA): TGCGCCAGCGGCGGGACAGGGGAGTTGACAGATACGCAGTATTTT. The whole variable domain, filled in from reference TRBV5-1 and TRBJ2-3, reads KAGVTQTPRYLIKTRGQQVTLSCSPISGHRSVSWYQQTPGQGLQFLFEYFSETQRNKGNFPGRFSGRQFSNSRSEMNVSTLELGDSALYLCASGGTGELTDTQYFGPGTRLTVL.

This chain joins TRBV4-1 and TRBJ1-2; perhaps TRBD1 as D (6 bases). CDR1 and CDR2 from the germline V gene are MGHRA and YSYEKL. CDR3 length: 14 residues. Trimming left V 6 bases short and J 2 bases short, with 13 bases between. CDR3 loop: CASSPGHANYGYTF. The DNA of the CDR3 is TGCGCCAGCAGTCCGGGACACGCGAACTATGGCTACACCTTC.

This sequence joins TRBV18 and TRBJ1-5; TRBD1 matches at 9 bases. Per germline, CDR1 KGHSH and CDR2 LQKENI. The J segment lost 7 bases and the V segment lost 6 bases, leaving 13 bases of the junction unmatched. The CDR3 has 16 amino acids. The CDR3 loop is CASSRTGTGSGQPQHF. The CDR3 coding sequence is TGTGCCAGCTCCCGAACGGGGACAGGGTCAGGGCAGCCCCAGCATTTT.

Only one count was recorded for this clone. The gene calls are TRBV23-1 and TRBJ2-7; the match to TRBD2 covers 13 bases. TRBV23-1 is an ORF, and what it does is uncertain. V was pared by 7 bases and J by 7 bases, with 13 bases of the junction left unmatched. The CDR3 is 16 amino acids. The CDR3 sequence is CASIGTSGAPGGEQYF. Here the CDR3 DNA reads TGCGCCAGCATCGGGACTAGCGGGGCTCCGGGGGGTGAGCAGTACTTC.

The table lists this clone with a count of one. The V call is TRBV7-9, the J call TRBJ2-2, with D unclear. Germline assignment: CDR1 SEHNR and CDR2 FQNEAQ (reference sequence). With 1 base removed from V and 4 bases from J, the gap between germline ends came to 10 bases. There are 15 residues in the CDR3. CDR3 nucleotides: TGTGCCAGCAGCTTAGGACTCTTGAGCACCGGGGAGCTGTTTTTT. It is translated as CASSLGLLSTGELFF.

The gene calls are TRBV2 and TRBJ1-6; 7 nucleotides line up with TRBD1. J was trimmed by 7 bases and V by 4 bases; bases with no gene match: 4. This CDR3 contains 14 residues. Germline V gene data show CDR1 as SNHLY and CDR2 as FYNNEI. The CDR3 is CASSGTRGNSPLHF. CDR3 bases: TGTGCCAGCAGTGGAACCAGGGGGAATTCACCCCTCCACTTT. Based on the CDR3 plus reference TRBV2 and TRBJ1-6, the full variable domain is EPEVTQTPSHQVTQMGQEVILRCVPISNHLYFYWYRQILGQKVEFLVSFYNNEISEKSEIFDDQFSVERPDGSNFTLKIRSTKLEDSAMYFCASSGTRGNSPLHFGNGTRLTVT.

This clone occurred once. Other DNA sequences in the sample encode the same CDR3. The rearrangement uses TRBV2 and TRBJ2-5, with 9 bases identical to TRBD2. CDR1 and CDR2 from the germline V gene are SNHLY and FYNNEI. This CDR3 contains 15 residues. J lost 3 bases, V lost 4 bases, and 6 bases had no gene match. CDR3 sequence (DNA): TGTGCCAGCAGTGGTGGGACTAGCAGGGAAGAGACCCAGTACTTC. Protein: CASSGGTSREETQYF.

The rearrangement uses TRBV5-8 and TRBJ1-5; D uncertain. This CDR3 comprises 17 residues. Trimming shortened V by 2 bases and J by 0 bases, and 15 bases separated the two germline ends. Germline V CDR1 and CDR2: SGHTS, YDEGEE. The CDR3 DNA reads TGTGCCAGCAGCTTCGGAGCGACGAGCTATAGCAATCAGCCCCAGCATTTT. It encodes CASSFGATSYSNQPQHF.

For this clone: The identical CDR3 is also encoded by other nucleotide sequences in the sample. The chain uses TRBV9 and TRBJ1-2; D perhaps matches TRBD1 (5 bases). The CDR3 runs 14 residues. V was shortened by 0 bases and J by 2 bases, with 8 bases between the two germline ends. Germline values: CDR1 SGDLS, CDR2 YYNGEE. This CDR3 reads CASSVGQQNYGYTF. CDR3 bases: TGTGCCAGCAGCGTAGGACAGCAGAACTATGGCTACACCTTC.

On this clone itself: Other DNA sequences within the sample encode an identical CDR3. CDR3 in DNA: TGCGCCAGCAGCTTGGACAGAAATCAGCCCCAGCATTTT. Translation: CASSLDRNQPQHF. The chain combines TRBV5-1 with TRBJ1-5; D is unclear. The germline V gene encodes CDR1 SGHRS and CDR2 YFSETQ. CDR3 size: 13 residues. V was shortened by 0 bases and J by 4 bases, with 5 bases between the two germline ends.

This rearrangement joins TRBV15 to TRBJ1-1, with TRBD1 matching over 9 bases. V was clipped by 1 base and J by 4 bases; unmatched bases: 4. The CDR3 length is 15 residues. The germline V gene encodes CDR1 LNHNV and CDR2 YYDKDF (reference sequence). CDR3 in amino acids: CATSRGDRDGTEAFF. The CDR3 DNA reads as TGTGCCACCAGCAGAGGGGACAGGGACGGCACTGAAGCTTTCTTT. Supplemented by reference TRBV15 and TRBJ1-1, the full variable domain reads DAMVIQNPRYQVTQFGKPVTLSCSQTLNHNVMYWYQQKSSQAPKLLFHYYDKDFNNEADTPDNFQSRRPNTSFCFLDIRSPGLGDTAMYLCATSRGDRDGTEAFFGQGTRLTVV.

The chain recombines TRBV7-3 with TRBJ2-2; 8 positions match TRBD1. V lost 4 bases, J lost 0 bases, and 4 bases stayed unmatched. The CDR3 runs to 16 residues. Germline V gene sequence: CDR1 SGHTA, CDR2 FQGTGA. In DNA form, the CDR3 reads TGTGCCAGCAGCTCGTGGACAGGGCCGAACACCGGGGAGCTGTTTTTT. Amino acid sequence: CASSSWTGPNTGELFF.

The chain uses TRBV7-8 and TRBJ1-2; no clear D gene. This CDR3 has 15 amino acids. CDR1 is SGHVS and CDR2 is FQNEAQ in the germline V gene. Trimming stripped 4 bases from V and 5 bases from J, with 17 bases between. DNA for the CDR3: TGTGCCAGCAGCTCTTCCGGGATTTCAGCATATGGCTACACCTTC. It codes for CASSSSGISAYGYTF.

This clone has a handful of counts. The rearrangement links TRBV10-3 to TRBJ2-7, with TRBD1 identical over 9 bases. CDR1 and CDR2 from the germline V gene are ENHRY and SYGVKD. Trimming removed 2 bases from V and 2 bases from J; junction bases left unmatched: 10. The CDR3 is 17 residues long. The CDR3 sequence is CAISERDGTGTTYEQYF. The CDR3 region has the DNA TGTGCCATCAGTGAGAGGGATGGGACAGGGACAACCTACGAGCAGTACTTC.

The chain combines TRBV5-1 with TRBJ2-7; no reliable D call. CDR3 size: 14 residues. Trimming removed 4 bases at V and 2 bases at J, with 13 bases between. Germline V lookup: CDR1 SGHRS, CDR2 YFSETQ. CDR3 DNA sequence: TGCGCCAGCAGCCCCCCATCAGGAACCTACGAGCAGTACTTC. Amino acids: CASSPPSGTYEQYF.

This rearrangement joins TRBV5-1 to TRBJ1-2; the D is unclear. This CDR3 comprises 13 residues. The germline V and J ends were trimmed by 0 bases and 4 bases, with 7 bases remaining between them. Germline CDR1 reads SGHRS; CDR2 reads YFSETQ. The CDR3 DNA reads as TGCGCCAGCAGCTTGGCGTCAGTCTATGGCTACACCTTC. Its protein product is CASSLASVYGYTF.

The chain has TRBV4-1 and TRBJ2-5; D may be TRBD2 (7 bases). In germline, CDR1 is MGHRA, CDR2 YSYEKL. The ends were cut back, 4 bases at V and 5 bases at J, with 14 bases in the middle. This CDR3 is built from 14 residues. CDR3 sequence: CASSPIRGGETQYF. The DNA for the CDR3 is TGCGCCAGCAGCCCAATCAGGGGAGGGGAGACCCAGTACTTC.